Sequencing of this T cell receptor beta chain was carried out in a study of cytomegalovirus exposure and HLA in healthy donors. General study findings and limits: Through in vitro validation, a few CMV-associated chains were shown to be specific for CMV antigens.

The CDR3 is 14 residues long. V shed 8 bases and J shed 1 base, with 12 bases lying between them. Germline V gene data show CDR1 as SGHRS and CDR2 as YFSETQ. Comments on this clone: Its antigen is as yet unknown.

TCRdb keeps only in-frame clones here, not all; method: immunoSEQ multiplex PCR. This sample has 110,000 to 150,000 clones, with roughly 88% found just once. The sample was PBMCs. The sequence came from a woman between 18 and 29 years old in good health and CMV-seropositive. The chain uses TRBV5-1 and TRBJ2-2; D is unclear. This chain's CDR3 is CASHFTQNTGELFF. CDR3 bases: TGCGCCAGTCACTTCACTCAGAACACCGGGGAGCTGTTTTTT. Together with reference TRBV5-1 and TRBJ2-2, the CDR3 gives the full variable domain: KAGVTQTPRYLIKTRGQQVTLSCSPISGHRSVSWYQQTPGQGLQFLFEYFSETQRNKGNFPGRFSGRQFSNSRSEMNVSTLELGDSALYLCASHFTQNTGELFFGEGSRLTVL.